This T cell receptor (beta chain) was identified during a study of OX40 agonist ivuxolimab in advanced cancers. Study-wide background: Of the participants, over 30% had some prior anti-PD-1, anti-PD-L1 or anti-CTLA-4 therapy, which was allowed. Overall study results and limits: Some nonresponders additionally presented with little normalized T-cell clonal expansion. Antigen specificity remained undetermined for the expanded peripheral T cells.

With respect to this clone: Its antigen is undetermined.

Trimming cost V 5 bases and J 1 base, with 14 bases left between them. CDR3 length equals 16 residues. CDR1 is MGHRA, CDR2 YSYEKL, per germline. No patient had autoimmune disease or received systemic immunosuppression. Assay used: immunoSEQ multiplex PCR; TCRdb lists only in-frame clones, some missing. The sample records around 78,000 clones, over 75% being singletons. The rearrangement joins TRBV4-1 to TRBJ2-2; possibly TRBD1 or TRBD2 for D (5 bases each). The TCR was taken from an adult with an advanced solid tumor such as melanoma, head and neck, liver or kidney cancer. The source was CD4+ or CD8+ T cells sorted from blood, collected in a trial of the OX40 agonist ivuxolimab. The CDR3 region is CASSSGPGRNTGELFF. Here the CDR3 DNA reads TGCGCCAGCAGCTCCGGGCCGGGGCGGAACACCGGGGAGCTGTTTTTT.